This TCR beta chain was retrieved from a study of cytomegalovirus exposure and HLA in healthy donors. Study information: Around four fifths of more than 300 genotyped donors fell in the Caucasian-associated ancestry cluster.

Points from the study as a whole: Presence/absence results assume similar sequencing depth per donor, which may not hold. According to the study, 180 or so TCR beta chains were cytomegalovirus-associated.

The CDR3 covers 15 residues. Germline CDR1 and CDR2: SGHTA and FQGNSA. Trimming cost V 1 base and J 0 bases, with 10 bases left between them. As to this clone: Its antigen is not known.

Primers for the PCR totalled 60 Vbeta and 13 Jbeta. The table came from immunoSEQ multiplex PCR; TCRdb's copy has only in-frame clones and leaves some out. The data hold 100,000 or so clones, with around two thirds observed a single time. The chain recombines TRBV7-2 with TRBJ2-7; D is perhaps TRBD2 (5 bases). Sequences were obtained from PBMCs. This receptor was taken from a man aged 30 to 39 in good health and CMV-seropositive. The CDR3 nucleotides are TGTGCCAGCAGCTTAGACGGGATGAACTCCTACGAGCAGTACTTC. This sequence encodes CASSLDGMNSYEQYF.